Listed below are T cell receptor beta chains from one sample, sequenced in a study of blood T cell repertoires in COVID-19. TCRdb's copy holds only in-frame clones and misses some; the assay was immunoSEQ multiplex PCR. The repertoire holds around 140,000 clones, with almost 85% as singletons. The sequencing input was peripheral blood. Receptors were obtained from a man between 60 and 75 years old with acute or convalescent COVID-19. CDR3s include the opening cysteine and the closing phenylalanine or tryptophan. The order of the fields is V gene, D gene, clone size, J gene, CDR3 DNA, CDR3 protein. A D gene is named only where the DNA matches it firmly. Expanded clones get a size class; other rows say once, few or many, or leave the size out.

v_gene: TRBV7-8
d_gene: TRBD2
abundance: .
j_gene: TRBJ2-2
CDR3nt: TGTGCCAGCAGCTTAGTTACTAGCGGGGGGGCGAACACCGGGGAGCTGTTTTTT
CDR3aa: CASSLVTSGGANTGELFF

v_gene: TRBV27
d_gene: .
abundance: few
j_gene: TRBJ2-1
CDR3nt: TGTGCCAGCAGTTTACTCGGCGACGCTTCTCGGAGGAATGAGCAGTTCTTC
CDR3aa: CASSLLGDASRRNEQFF

v_gene: TRBV5-3
d_gene: TRBD2
abundance: .
j_gene: TRBJ2-3
CDR3nt: TGTGCCAGAAGCTTGTCATTCAGGGGGACTAGCGGGGAGGAAACGCAGTATTTT
CDR3aa: CARSLSFRGTSGEETQYF

v_gene: TRBV5-1
d_gene: TRBD1
abundance: .
j_gene: TRBJ2-1
CDR3nt: TGCGCCAGCAGCTTGGACAGGGGGTACAATGAGCAGTTCTTC
CDR3aa: CASSLDRGYNEQFF

v_gene: TRBV12-3/TRBV12-4
d_gene: .
abundance: .
j_gene: TRBJ1-4
CDR3nt: TGTGCCAGCAGTTTTATTAATGAAAAACTGTTTTTT
CDR3aa: CASSFINEKLFF

v_gene: TRBV10-3
d_gene: TRBD1
abundance: .
j_gene: TRBJ1-5
CDR3nt: TGTGCCATCAGTGAGGGGACAGGGACCAATCAGCCCCAGCATTTT
CDR3aa: CAISEGTGTNQPQHF

v_gene: TRBV10-3
d_gene: TRBD1
abundance: .
j_gene: TRBJ1-1
CDR3nt: TGTGCCATCAGTGTGGGACAGGGGAACACTGAAGCTTTCTTT
CDR3aa: CAISVGQGNTEAFF

v_gene: TRBV9
d_gene: .
abundance: .
j_gene: TRBJ1-4
CDR3nt: TGTGCCAGCAGCCCCACCGGAGGAAATGAAAAACTGTTTTTT
CDR3aa: CASSPTGGNEKLFF

v_gene: TRBV3-1/TRBV3-2
d_gene: TRBD1
abundance: .
j_gene: TRBJ2-7
CDR3nt: TGTGCCAGCAGCATTCGGACAGGGCAAGTTGGCGAGCAGTACTTC
CDR3aa: CASSIRTGQVGEQYF

v_gene: TRBV7-3
d_gene: .
abundance: .
j_gene: TRBJ1-5
CDR3nt: TGTGCCAGCAGCTTGACAGGTGGGGATCAGCCCCAGCATTTT
CDR3aa: CASSLTGGDQPQHF

v_gene: TRBV7-3
d_gene: TRBD1
abundance: .
j_gene: TRBJ2-3
CDR3nt: TGTGCCAGCAGCCCAGACAGGGGTTACACAGATACGCAGTATTTT
CDR3aa: CASSPDRGYTDTQYF

v_gene: TRBV5-6
d_gene: .
abundance: .
j_gene: TRBJ1-2
CDR3nt: TGTGCCAGCAGTTATGACAGGCTCGGCTATGGCTACACCTTC
CDR3aa: CASSYDRLGYGYTF

v_gene: TRBV27
d_gene: .
abundance: .
j_gene: TRBJ2-3
CDR3nt: TGTGCCAGCAGTTTGCGGGGAACGCAGTATTTT
CDR3aa: CASSLRGTQYF

v_gene: TRBV19
d_gene: .
abundance: .
j_gene: TRBJ1-1
CDR3nt: TGTGCCAGTAGTATAAGAACAGGGCCCACTGAAGCTTTCTTT
CDR3aa: CASSIRTGPTEAFF

v_gene: TRBV29-1
d_gene: .
abundance: once
j_gene: TRBJ1-1
CDR3nt: TGCAGCGTTGGGAACTCGGGGGGAAGCACTGAAGCTTTCTTT
CDR3aa: CSVGNSGGSTEAFF

v_gene: TRBV5-1
d_gene: .
abundance: .
j_gene: TRBJ2-3
CDR3nt: TGCGCCAGCAGTAGGCAGGCAAGCACAGATACGCAGTATTTT
CDR3aa: CASSRQASTDTQYF

v_gene: TRBV2
d_gene: TRBD1
abundance: once
j_gene: TRBJ1-2
CDR3nt: TGTGCCAGCAGGGACAGGGTTAACTATGGCTACACCTTC
CDR3aa: CASRDRVNYGYTF

v_gene: TRBV3-1/TRBV3-2
d_gene: TRBD1
abundance: few
j_gene: TRBJ1-2
CDR3nt: TGTGCCAGCAGCGGACAGGCCTATGGCTACACCTTC
CDR3aa: CASSGQAYGYTF

v_gene: TRBV27
d_gene: TRBD1
abundance: once
j_gene: TRBJ2-3
CDR3nt: TGTGCCAGCAGAATAACAGGGGTGGATACGCAGTATTTT
CDR3aa: CASRITGVDTQYF

v_gene: TRBV4-2
d_gene: TRBD2
abundance: .
j_gene: TRBJ2-5
CDR3nt: TGTGCCAGCAGCCAAGCTAGCGGGGGGGAGACCCAGTACTTC
CDR3aa: CASSQASGGETQYF

v_gene: TRBV5-4
d_gene: TRBD1
abundance: .
j_gene: TRBJ1-2
CDR3nt: TGTGCCAGCAGCTTGGGGACAGGGGGCGTAGGCTACACCTTC
CDR3aa: CASSLGTGGVGYTF

v_gene: TRBV5-1
d_gene: TRBD1
abundance: few
j_gene: TRBJ2-5
CDR3nt: TGCGCCAGCAGCTCTGGGGACAGAGCGGACGGGGAGACCCAGTACTTC
CDR3aa: CASSSGDRADGETQYF

v_gene: TRBV29-1
d_gene: .
abundance: .
j_gene: TRBJ2-1
CDR3nt: TGCAGCGTTGACGTGGGGTCCGGGGATGAGCAGTTCTTC
CDR3aa: CSVDVGSGDEQFF

v_gene: TRBV7-7
d_gene: .
abundance: .
j_gene: TRBJ2-3
CDR3nt: TGTGCCAGCAGCTTATCGCTAGCTCCAGATACGCAGTATTTT
CDR3aa: CASSLSLAPDTQYF

v_gene: TRBV7-2
d_gene: TRBD1
abundance: .
j_gene: TRBJ1-6
CDR3nt: TGTGCCAGCAGGGCCGAGACAGGGAATTCACCCCTCCACTTT
CDR3aa: CASRAETGNSPLHF

v_gene: TRBV30
d_gene: .
abundance: .
j_gene: TRBJ2-7
CDR3nt: TGTGCCTGGAGTGCCACCGGGGACGAGCAGTACTTC
CDR3aa: CAWSATGDEQYF

v_gene: TRBV2
d_gene: TRBD2
abundance: .
j_gene: TRBJ2-1
CDR3nt: TGTGCCAGCAATACGGTTAGCGGGGTTTACAATGAGCAGTTCTTC
CDR3aa: CASNTVSGVYNEQFF

v_gene: TRBV9
d_gene: .
abundance: .
j_gene: TRBJ1-1
CDR3nt: TGTGCCAGCAGCCAAGAACAGGGATCCACTGAAGCTTTCTTT
CDR3aa: CASSQEQGSTEAFF